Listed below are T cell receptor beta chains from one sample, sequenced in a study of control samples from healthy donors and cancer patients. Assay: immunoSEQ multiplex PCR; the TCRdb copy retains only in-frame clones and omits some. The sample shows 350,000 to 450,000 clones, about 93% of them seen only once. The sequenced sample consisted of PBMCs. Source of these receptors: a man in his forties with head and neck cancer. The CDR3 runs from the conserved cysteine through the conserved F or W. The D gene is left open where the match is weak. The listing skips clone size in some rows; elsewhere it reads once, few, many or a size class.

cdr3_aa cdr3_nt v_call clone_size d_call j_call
CASSSGAPGREKLFF TGTGCCAGCTCCTCAGGGGCGCCTGGCCGTGAAAAACTGTTTTTT TRBV19 - - TRBJ1-4
CASRTDRAPYEQYF TGTGCCAGTAGGACGGACAGGGCCCCCTACGAGCAGTACTTC TRBV19 - TRBD1 TRBJ2-7
CASSLEDRGTGELFF TGTGCCAGCAGCTTGGAGGACAGGGGCACCGGGGAGCTGTTTTTT TRBV5-4 - TRBD1 TRBJ2-2
CASSTGQGDYEQYF TGTGCCAGTAGTACGGGACAGGGTGACTACGAGCAGTACTTC TRBV19 - TRBD1 TRBJ2-7
CASSPKTGGGAEQYF TGCGCCAGCAGCCCAAAGACAGGGGGAGGGGCCGAGCAGTACTTC TRBV5-1 - TRBD1 TRBJ2-7
CASSGTGGGEGETQYF TGTGCCAGCAGTGGGACAGGGGGCGGAGAAGGAGAGACCCAGTACTTC TRBV28 - TRBD1 TRBJ2-5
CASSYTGVTEAFF TGTGCCAGCAGCTACACAGGGGTCACTGAAGCTTTCTTT TRBV7-3 - TRBD1 TRBJ1-1
CSARENYEQYF TGCAGTGCTAGAGAAAACTACGAGCAGTACTTC TRBV20-1 few - TRBJ2-7
CASSPARTGNTGELFF TGTGCCAGCTCCCCCGCCAGGACAGGAAACACCGGGGAGCTGTTTTTT TRBV18 - TRBD1 TRBJ2-2
CASRSTGNEQYF TGTGCCAGCAGATCTACAGGGAACGAGCAGTACTTC TRBV25-1 - - TRBJ2-7
CASSRVGETQYF TGTGCCAGCAGCAGGGTAGGGGAGACCCAGTACTTC TRBV9 - - TRBJ2-5
CAWSVGGYNEQFF TGTGCCTGGAGTGTAGGGGGGTACAATGAGCAGTTCTTC TRBV30 - - TRBJ2-1
CASSPGGGGFREQYF TGTGCCAGCAGTCCTGGGGGAGGCGGTTTTAGAGAGCAGTACTTC TRBV27 - - TRBJ2-7
CASSEGRLANTGELFF TGTGCCAGCAGTGAAGGGCGCCTCGCGAACACCGGGGAGCTGTTTTTT TRBV2 - - TRBJ2-2
CASSYRWDKYTDTQYF TGTGCCAGCAGTTACCGATGGGACAAATACACAGATACGCAGTATTTT TRBV6-5 - - TRBJ2-3
CASSPISDRGNEQFF TGTGCCAGCAGCCCCATCTCGGACAGGGGAAATGAGCAGTTCTTC TRBV3-1/TRBV3-2 - TRBD1 TRBJ2-1
CASRPPGLSTDTQYF TGTGCCAGCAGGCCGCCCGGGCTTAGCACAGATACGCAGTATTTT TRBV6-5 - - TRBJ2-3